The rows below give T cell receptor beta chains drawn from one sample of a study of Ad26.COV2.S vaccination and SARS-CoV-2 variants. TCRdb's copy holds only in-frame clones and misses some; the assay was immunoSEQ multiplex PCR. Of more than 300,000 clones in the sample, more than 70% are singletons; the top ten hold around 2%. The sample consisted of peripheral blood, taken in a trial of Ad26.COV2.S vaccine versus placebo. The receptors were sampled from a person aged 18-65 years who received the Ad26.COV2.S COVID-19 vaccine or a placebo. CDR3s include the opening cysteine and the closing phenylalanine or tryptophan.

v_gene	j_gene	CDR3aa
TRBV6-6	TRBJ2-5	CASSYLSVLETQYF
TRBV9	TRBJ1-6	CASSVDRYSPLHF
TRBV11-2	TRBJ2-3	CASSLGIAGGPADTQYF
TRBV9	TRBJ2-5	CASSVAPPSGGPPFQETQYF
TRBV30	TRBJ2-1	CACSGVGNEQFF
TRBV10-3	TRBJ1-4	CATLGDSLGKLFF
TRBV19	TRBJ1-2	CASRTDRGRSGYGYTF
TRBV6-5	TRBJ2-3	CASNRGNTDTQYF
TRBV2	TRBJ1-1	CARDNRNSRPMNTEAFF
TRBV30	TRBJ2-2	CAWSGRANTGELFF
TRBV7-3	TRBJ2-3	CASSSGGKTDTQYF
TRBV19	TRBJ1-2	CASSRQGVNFNYGYTF
TRBV4-3	TRBJ1-1	CASSQARDRILEDSEAFF
TRBV4-3	TRBJ2-1	CASSQESPGRQGQQFF
TRBV9	TRBJ1-2	CASSARGTVVYGYTF
TRBV21-1	TRBJ1-5	CASSKKGGTGQPQHF
TRBV7-3	TRBJ2-1	CASSLLFSHNEQFF
TRBV5-1	TRBJ2-3	CASRRAGESTDTQYF
TRBV6-1	TRBJ2-5	CASSGQGQETQYF
TRBV7-9	TRBJ1-2	CASSRSWGADGYTF
TRBV2	TRBJ1-2	CAGTRANSYGYTF
TRBV15	TRBJ2-7	CATREGQGFYEQYF
TRBV9	TRBJ1-6	CASSGPGSSYNSPLHF
TRBV5-4	TRBJ2-7	CASSEKTSSYEQYF
TRBV3-1/TRBV3-2	TRBJ1-5	CASSQGYSQGHQPQHF
TRBV9	TRBJ1-5	CASSVGGDGNQPQHF
TRBV7-2	TRBJ2-3	CASSKHLTSGGTDTQYF
TRBV4-3	TRBJ1-1	CASSLGLSLGNTEAFF
TRBV11-2	TRBJ2-4	CASSLDEADLAKNIQYF
TRBV5-4	TRBJ2-5	CASSLWGGETQYF
TRBV20-1	TRBJ2-3	CSASGRAGGADTQYF
TRBV18	TRBJ2-1	CASSPRLAGYNEQFF
TRBV11-2	TRBJ2-3	CASSTTGTASLSTDTQYF
TRBV5-4	TRBJ2-5	CASSLYQGGGETQYF
TRBV18	TRBJ1-5	CASSLEGARQPQHF
TRBV2	TRBJ1-2	CASSDRPANYGYTF
TRBV30	TRBJ2-5	CAWSVRGTKYQKETQYF
TRBV5-1	TRBJ2-3	CASSWDIAGGTDTQYF
TRBV2	TRBJ1-2	CASITGRANYGYTF
TRBV18	TRBJ1-1	CASSPTGGALTEAFF
TRBV12-3/TRBV12-4	TRBJ1-2	CASSLASMGGYTF
TRBV5-4	TRBJ2-3	CASSLEADTQYF
TRBV2	TRBJ2-3	CASSRTSTDTDTQYF
TRBV6-5	TRBJ1-2	CASSFGQGGYTF